A single sample gave rise to the 20 T cell receptor beta chains below, sequenced in a study of T cell changes during pregnancy in multiple sclerosis. The assay was immunoSEQ multiplex PCR, and TCRdb's table has in-frame clones only and misses some. Among some 64,000 clones listed, over 80% were seen once. Material: peripheral blood, obtained in the first trimester of pregnancy. The receptors originated from a female donor in good health, enrolled as a control in a pregnancy study.

The chain joins TRBV6-6 to TRBJ2-1; the match to TRBD2 covers 10 bases. This CDR3 spans 15 amino acids. CDR1 is MNHNY, CDR2 SVGAGI, per germline (reference sequence). Trimming cost V 6 bases and J 2 bases; bases outside gene matches: 4. The CDR3 nucleotides read TGTGCCAGCAGGTCCAGCGGGGGGGCCTACAATGAGCAGTTCTTC. This sequence encodes CASRSSGGAYNEQFF.

This clone was counted once. The chain carries TRBV14 and TRBJ2-2; D ambiguous. Looked up from germline, CDR1 is SGHDN and CDR2 is FVKESK. CDR3 size: 16 residues. V gave up 4 bases and J gave up 0 bases, with 12 bases separating them. The CDR3 DNA sequence: TGTGCCAGCAGCCCCTTAAGGAGCTCGAACACCGGGGAGCTGTTTTTT. Translated, it gives CASSPLRSSNTGELFF.

The chain is built from TRBV5-4 and TRBJ2-5, with TRBD2 matching over 12 bases. V was pared by 4 bases and J by 2 bases, with 6 bases of the junction left unmatched. The CDR3 extends over 16 amino acids. Per germline, CDR1 SGHNT and CDR2 YYREEE (reference sequence). For the CDR3, the DNA is TGTGCCAGCAGCCCTTCGACTAGCGGGGGTCAAGAGACCCAGTACTTC. This sequence encodes CASSPSTSGGQETQYF. Looking up the rest from reference TRBV5-4 and TRBJ2-5 gives the full variable domain: ETGVTQSPTHLIKTRGQQVTLRCSSQSGHNTVSWYQQALGQGPQFIFQYYREEENGRGNFPPRFSGLQFPNYSSELNVNALELDDSALYLCASSPSTSGGQETQYFGPGTRLLVL.

This chain connects TRBV30 to TRBJ2-7, with 7 bases fitting TRBD2. CDR1 is GTSNPN and CDR2 is SVGIG in the germline V gene (reference sequence). The CDR3 totals 15 residues. V shed 2 bases, J shed 5 bases, and the junction held 12 bases outside the gene matches. The CDR3 sequence is CAWSLPGRALNEQYF. The CDR3 DNA follows: TGTGCCTGGAGTCTTCCTGGGAGGGCTCTTAACGAGCAGTACTTC.

This chain joins TRBV7-2 and TRBJ2-2, with 7 bases identical to TRBD1. This CDR3 is 16 amino acids long. After removal of 0 bases from V and 3 bases from J, the junction contained 4 bases not matched to a gene. Germline CDR1 and CDR2: SGHTA and FQGNSA. CDR3 sequence reads: CASSLAGGADTGELFF. Written as DNA, the CDR3 is TGTGCCAGCAGCTTAGCAGGGGGCGCGGACACCGGGGAGCTGTTTTTT.

This chain links TRBV5-1 with TRBJ1-4, with 8 bases fitting TRBD1. V shed 1 base, J shed 4 bases, and the junction held 0 bases outside the gene matches. This CDR3 region has 14 residues. Germline lookup yields CDR1 SGHRS and CDR2 YFSETQ. CDR3 in amino acids: CASSLTGGNEKLFF. CDR3 in DNA: TGCGCCAGCAGCTTGACAGGGGGTAATGAAAAACTGTTTTTT.

The chain carries TRBV5-4 and TRBJ1-6; possible D gene TRBD1, 6 bases. V lost 3 bases, J lost 9 bases, and 13 bases lay in between. Germline CDR1 and CDR2: SGHNT and YYREEE (reference sequence). There are 14 residues in the CDR3. CDR3 in amino acids: CASSSRDTLSPLHF. CDR3 DNA sequence: TGTGCCAGCAGCTCCCGGGACACCCTTTCACCCCTCCACTTT.

V and J are TRBV30 and TRBJ2-3, with 10 bases fitting TRBD2. The ends lost 0 bases at V and 0 bases at J; junction bases unmatched: 3. Germline V lookup: CDR1 GTSNPN, CDR2 SVGIG (reference sequence). The CDR3 sequence is 16 residues long. This CDR3 is CAWSVPSGGSTDTQYF. The CDR3 DNA reads as TGTGCCTGGAGTGTACCTAGCGGGGGAAGCACAGATACGCAGTATTTT. The whole variable domain, remainder taken from reference TRBV30 and TRBJ2-3, is SQTIHQWPATLVQPVGSPLSLECTVEGTSNPNLYWYRQAAGRGLQLLFYSVGIGQISSEVPQNLSASRPQDRQFILSSKKLLLSDSGFYLCAWSVPSGGSTDTQYFGPGTRLTVL.

The chain links TRBV7-6 to TRBJ2-2; TRBD1 is a possible D gene (6 bases). Trimming removed 4 bases at V and 5 bases at J, with 8 bases between. Looked up from germline, CDR1 is SGHVS and CDR2 is FNYEAQ. This CDR3 spans 13 amino acids. For the CDR3, the DNA is TGTGCCAGCAGCTCAACAGGGACCGGGGAGCTGTTTTTT. It yields the protein CASSSTGTGELFF.

The chain couples TRBV5-4 to TRBJ2-1; TRBD1 is a possible D gene (6 bases). This CDR3 spans 13 amino acids. The V gene's germline CDR1 is SGHNT and CDR2 YYREEE (reference sequence). Trimming cost V 4 bases and J 5 bases, with 10 bases left between them. The CDR3 is CASSMDRNNEQFF. The CDR3 DNA reads as TGTGCCAGCAGCATGGACAGAAACAATGAGCAGTTCTTC.

This clone was seen more than once but under ten times. The chain uses TRBV14 and TRBJ1-1; no definite D call. Between the trimmed V and J ends, which lost 2 bases and 3 bases, there was a span of 7 bases. The CDR3 sequence is 13 residues long. Germline V lookup: CDR1 SGHDN, CDR2 FVKESK. This chain's CDR3 is CASSQLPYTEAFF. The DNA of the CDR3 is TGTGCCAGCAGCCAACTACCTTACACTGAAGCTTTCTTT.

The rearrangement joins TRBV7-9 to TRBJ1-2; D is undetermined. The CDR3 contains 14 residues. Germline CDR1 SEHNR, CDR2 FQNEAQ (reference sequence). Between the trimmed V and J ends, which lost 10 bases and 0 bases, there was a span of 15 bases. For the CDR3, the DNA is TGTGCCAATTCTCCCGCGGTAGCTAACTATGGCTACACCTTC. It translates to CANSPAVANYGYTF.

The chain couples TRBV30 to TRBJ1-2; 10 bases match TRBD1. Germline V gene data show CDR1 as GTSNPN and CDR2 as SVGIG (reference sequence). The CDR3 length is 13 residues. V gave up 7 bases and J gave up 4 bases; unmatched junction bases: 6. Here the CDR3 reads CAFARDRGYGYTF. The CDR3 bases are TGTGCCTTTGCCCGGGACAGGGGCTATGGCTACACCTTC.

The chain links TRBV29-1 to TRBJ2-5; TRBD1 matches at 7 bases. In germline, CDR1 is SQVTM, CDR2 ANQGSEA. Losses at the gene ends were 6 bases for V and 2 bases for J; bases not matched to a gene: 9. The CDR3 consists of 14 residues. Written as DNA, the CDR3 is TGCAGCGTAAAGCAGACAGGGTGGCAAGAGACCCAGTACTTC. This encodes CSVKQTGWQETQYF.

The CDR3, as DNA: TGTGCCAGCAGCCCGACAGGGGCCGGGAATGAGCAGTTCTTC. This sequence encodes CASSPTGAGNEQFF. The J gene is TRBJ2-1, the V gene TRBV11-3; 8 bases line up with TRBD1. CDR3 size: 14 residues. V was clipped by 5 bases and J by 7 bases; unmatched bases: 7. CDR1 and CDR2 from the germline V gene are SGHNT and YENEEA.

The chain recombines TRBV6-5 with TRBJ2-7, with unresolved D. V lost 4 bases and J lost 0, with 7 bases in between. Germline V gene data show CDR1 as MNHEY and CDR2 as SVGAGI. The CDR3 is made up of 13 amino acids. The CDR3 loop is CASSSGDSYEQYF. CDR3 sequence (DNA): TGTGCCAGCAGTTCCGGAGACTCCTACGAGCAGTACTTC.

The CDR3: CASSLRFRQGGETQYF. DNA for the CDR3: TGTGCCAGCAGCTTGCGTTTTAGACAGGGAGGAGAGACCCAGTACTTC. V usage is TRBV5-4 and J usage is TRBJ2-5; possible D gene TRBD1, 7 bases. CDR3 length: 16 residues. V was clipped by 1 base and J by 4 bases, with 17 bases between them. CDR1 and CDR2 from the germline V gene are SGHNT and YYREEE (reference sequence). The full variable domain, its missing parts supplied by reference TRBV5-4 and TRBJ2-5, is ETGVTQSPTHLIKTRGQQVTLRCSSQSGHNTVSWYQQALGQGPQFIFQYYREEENGRGNFPPRFSGLQFPNYSSELNVNALELDDSALYLCASSLRFRQGGETQYFGPGTRLLVL.

In its sample, this clone was seen once. This chain links TRBV19 with TRBJ2-2; tentatively, D is TRBD1 (6 bases). V lost 3 bases, J lost 4 bases, and 12 bases lay in between. Germline V gene sequence: CDR1 LNHDA, CDR2 SQIVND (reference sequence). This CDR3 has 15 amino acids. CDR3 in DNA: TGTGCCAGTAGTATTACCAGGGGAGTCACCGGGGAGCTGTTTTTT. It specifies CASSITRGVTGELFF.

The chain recombines TRBV5-8 with TRBJ1-5, with 9 bases aligning to TRBD1. The junction had 8 bases not matched to a gene; V was cut back by 2 bases and J by 5 bases. Germline V gene sequence: CDR1 SGHTS, CDR2 YDEGEE. The CDR3 contains 16 residues. The chain's CDR3 is CASSFDRDRVDQPQHF. DNA for the CDR3: TGTGCCAGCAGCTTCGACCGGGACAGGGTCGATCAGCCCCAGCATTTT.

The V gene is TRBV30, the J gene TRBJ2-3, with a possible D match to TRBD2 (6 bases). In germline, CDR1 is GTSNPN, CDR2 SVGIG (reference sequence). Trimming removed 2 bases at V and 4 bases at J, with 16 bases between. The CDR3 is 15 residues long. This CDR3 is CAWSPGGEVADTQYF. In nucleotides, the CDR3 is TGTGCCTGGAGTCCGGGCGGGGAGGTCGCAGATACGCAGTATTTT.